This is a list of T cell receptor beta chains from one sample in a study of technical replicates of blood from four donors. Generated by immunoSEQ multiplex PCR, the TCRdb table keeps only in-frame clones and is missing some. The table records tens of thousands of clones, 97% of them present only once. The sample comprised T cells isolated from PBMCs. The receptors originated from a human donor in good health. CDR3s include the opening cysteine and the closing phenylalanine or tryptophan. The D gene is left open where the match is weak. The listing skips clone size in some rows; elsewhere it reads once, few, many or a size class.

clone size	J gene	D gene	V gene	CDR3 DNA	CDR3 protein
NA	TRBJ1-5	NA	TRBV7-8	TGTGCCAGCAGCTTGTATCAGGGTACCGACCAGCCCCAGCATTTT	CASSLYQGTDQPQHF
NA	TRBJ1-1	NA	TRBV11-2	TGTGCCAGCAGCTTGGGGGGGGAGTGGAACACTGAAGCTTTCTTT	CASSLGGEWNTEAFF
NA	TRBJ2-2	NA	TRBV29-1	TGCAGCGTTCTGAATCCCCTCGGGGGTCCGAACACCGGGGAGCTGTTTTTT	CSVLNPLGGPNTGELFF
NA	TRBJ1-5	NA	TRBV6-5	TGTGCCAGCAGTTACGCGGGCAGACAGCCCCAGCATTTT	CASSYAGRQPQHF
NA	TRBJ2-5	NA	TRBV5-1	TGCGCCAGCAGAGTCGGGGAGGCAGGTCAAGAGACCCAGTACTTC	CASRVGEAGQETQYF
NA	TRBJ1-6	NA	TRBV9	TGTGCCAGCAGCCCTCAACTCGTCTCGAATTCACCCCTCCACTTT	CASSPQLVSNSPLHF
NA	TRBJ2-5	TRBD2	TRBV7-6	TGTGCCAGCAGCGGACTAGCGGGACAAGAGACCCAGTACTTC	CASSGLAGQETQYF
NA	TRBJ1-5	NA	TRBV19	TGTGCCAGTTCACAAGCCGACAAAACCGAGTCCCAGCATTTT	CASSQADKTESQHF
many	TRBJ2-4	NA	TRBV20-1	TGCAGTGCTAGTGTTGCGAACATTCAGTACTTC	CSASVANIQYF
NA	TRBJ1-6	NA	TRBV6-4	TGTGCCAGCAGTGATCAGGGGTATAATTCACCCCTCCACTTT	CASSDQGYNSPLHF
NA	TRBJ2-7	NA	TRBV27	TGTGCCAGCAGTTGGTCAGGGATCTACGAGCAGTACTTC	CASSWSGIYEQYF
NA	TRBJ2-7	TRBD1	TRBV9	TGTGCCAGCAGCGACAGCCGGGACAGAATATCCTACGAGCAGTACTTC	CASSDSRDRISYEQYF
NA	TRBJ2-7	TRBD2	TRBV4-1	TGCGCCAGCAGCCAGGGACTAGCGGGAGACGAGCAGTACTTC	CASSQGLAGDEQYF
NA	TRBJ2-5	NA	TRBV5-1	TGCGCCAGCAACCCGTCGGGACACCCACAAGAGACCCAGTACTTC	CASNPSGHPQETQYF
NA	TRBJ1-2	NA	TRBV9	TGTGCCAGCAGCGTAGGGGGAGACTATGGCTACACCTTC	CASSVGGDYGYTF
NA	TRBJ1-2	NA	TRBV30	TGTGCCTGGAGTGAAGGGGCAGGGAGGGATGGCTACACCTTC	CAWSEGAGRDGYTF
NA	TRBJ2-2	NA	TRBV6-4	TGTGCCAGCAGTGACTCGGGGACAGGGACTAGCGAATACACCGGGGAGCTGTTTTTT	CASSDSGTGTSEYTGELFF
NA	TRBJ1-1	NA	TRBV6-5	TGTGCCAGCAGTTACTCAGGGGGGGCGAACACTGAAGCTTTCTTT	CASSYSGGANTEAFF
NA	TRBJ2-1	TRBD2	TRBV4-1	TGCGCCAGCAGCTCCATAACCGGGACTAAACACAATGAGCAGTTCTTC	CASSSITGTKHNEQFF
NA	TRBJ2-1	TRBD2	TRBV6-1	TGTGCCAGCAGTGAACAGAGGGGAGGGGATGAGCAGTTCTTC	CASSEQRGGDEQFF
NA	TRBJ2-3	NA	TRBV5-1	TGCGCCAGCAGCTTGGAAGTCAGGGACATCACAGATACGCAGTATTTT	CASSLEVRDITDTQYF
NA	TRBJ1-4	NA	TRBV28	TGTGCCAGCAGTCGGGACATGTCCATCCTTAGTGAAAAACTGTTTTTT	CASSRDMSILSEKLFF
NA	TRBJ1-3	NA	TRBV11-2	TGTGCCAGCAGCTTAGATACAGGAAGATTTGGAAACACCATATATTTT	CASSLDTGRFGNTIYF
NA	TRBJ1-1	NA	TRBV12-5	TGTGCTAGTGGTTTGGGGCCGTCCACTGAAGCTTTCTTT	CASGLGPSTEAFF
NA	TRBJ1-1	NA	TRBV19	TGTGCCAGTAGTATCCCAATCGACGGACTTCTTCGGGGTGAAGCTTTCTTT	CASSIPIDGLLRGEAFF
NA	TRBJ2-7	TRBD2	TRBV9	TGTGCCAGCAGCGTAGATGGCGGGAGGACCTACGAGCAGTACTTC	CASSVDGGRTYEQYF
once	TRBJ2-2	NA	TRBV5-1	TGCGCCAGCATATCTGAGCCCGGGACCGGGGAGCTGTTTTTT	CASISEPGTGELFF
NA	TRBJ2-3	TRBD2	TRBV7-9	TGTGCCAGCAGCTCAAGCGGGGGGGCCAATACGCAGTATTTT	CASSSSGGANTQYF
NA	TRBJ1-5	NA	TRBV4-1	TGCGCCAGCAGCCAAGATCGGTTCGGGTTAAGCAATCAGCCCCAGCATTTT	CASSQDRFGLSNQPQHF
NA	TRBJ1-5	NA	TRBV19	TGTGCCAGTAGTATATATTCAGGTTCAGTTGGGTATAGCAATCAGCCCCAGCATTTT	CASSIYSGSVGYSNQPQHF
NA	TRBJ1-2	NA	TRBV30	TGTGCCTGGAGTGTTCAGGCCTATGCTAACTATGGCTACACCTTC	CAWSVQAYANYGYTF
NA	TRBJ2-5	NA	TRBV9	TGTGCCAGCAGCGTGACAGAAGGGGCCATCGAGACCCAGTACTTC	CASSVTEGAIETQYF